This T cell receptor beta chain was identified in a study of cytomegalovirus exposure and HLA in healthy donors (dated by TCRdb to 2016 to 2017). Broadly, across the study: An earlier analysis of several hundred of the donors reported about 300 Gb of sequence data and 117 million unique TCR beta sequences obtained from approximately 180 million T cells. An early release that covered about 600 HLA-typed donors contained approximately 320 gigabases of sequencing data and some 87 million unique TCR sequences. Among the approximately 430 genotyped donors, 75% to 90% belonged to the genetic ancestry cluster associated with self-reported Caucasian donors. The study aimed to test whether signatures of past pathogen exposure could be identified by cataloging public T cell receptors. The study profiled the T cell repertoires of some 610 subjects by immunosequencing and related them to cytomegalovirus serostatus. A separate validation cohort of 90 to 150 different subjects was used in addition to the roughly 620-subject first cohort. To predict cytomegalovirus infection status, the study brought together high-throughput TCR immunosequencing, statistical association of individual TCRs with disease status, and machine learning. A later analysis re-analyzed previously published TCR beta repertoires from roughly 690 donors and added high-resolution HLA genotyping to study TCR occurrence patterns. In the later analysis, no new phenotypic data were used to find candidate immune exposures; instead, reliance was placed on TCR beta sequences and their occurrence across donors. In an earlier analysis of roughly 540 of the donors, high-throughput TCR beta sequencing was used to judge whether each TCR beta V gene segment behaved as functional or pseudogenic. Donor age, sex, ethnicity and CMV serostatus were compiled alongside the repertoire data. A later genetic analysis used genome-wide SNP genotypes for about 55% of the 666 donors, treating that subset as a discovery cohort. Every discovery cohort repertoire had been produced on one sequencing platform. HLA typing included class I and class II loci at four-digit resolution. The number of donors typed differed by locus, with roughly 629-640 for A, B, C, DRB1 and DQB1, more than 500 for DQA1, under 610 for DPA1, and around 460 for DPB1. A few DR-DQ haplotypes were treated as single units for association and clustering because of strong linkage in the cohort. Across roughly 420 genotyped donors of the cohort, an average of about 250,000 unique TCR beta nucleotide sequences per donor were sequenced, and approximately 17% of those sequences were non-productive. The paper as a whole reports these results and caveats: Linkage disequilibrium might explain the correlated functional status among segregating V segments, but an unknown experimental factor could not be excluded. According to a later analysis, parvovirus B19, influenza, CMV and Epstein-Barr virus appeared linked to several top co-occurrence clusters. In a later genetic analysis, a missense DCLRE1C variant was associated with V-gene and J-gene trimming of TCR beta chains, and the association was replicated in an independent cohort. Most CMV-associated TCR beta chains appeared to be HLA-restricted in a later analysis, and the HLA associations seemed to be driven largely by CMV exposure. In a later analysis, the rate of TCR association differed among HLA loci, with DRB1 alleles having the most associated TCRs and HLA-C alleles having the fewest. In a later analysis, HLA-associated TCR beta chains were found to be more clonally expanded and to have lower generation probabilities than equally common non-associated chains. A later analysis associated about 17,000 TCR beta sequences with specific HLA alleles at a false discovery rate of 0.05. The authors suggested that the approach could potentially be generalized to other disease states and immunological phenotypes. The study gave a list of about 160 TCR beta chains associated with cytomegalovirus. Because HLA typing was missing for some donors at each locus, association tests included only the typed subset. Sequencing depth was assumed to be roughly uniform across donors in the presence/absence analyses, though that assumption may not hold. In a later genetic analysis, fewer N-insertions in productive TCRs were reported among donors in an Asian-associated ancestry cluster than the 666-donor mean. CMV serostatus was the only immune exposure information available for the cohort. Three of the identified cytomegalovirus-associated TCR beta chains were confirmed in vitro to be specific for cytomegalovirus antigens. Cytomegalovirus status was reported to be diagnosed by the classifier with high specificity and sensitivity in both the original and validation cohorts. A further reported finding was that TCR beta sequences accurately predicted the HLA-A and HLA-B alleles for most subjects in the first cohort. The earlier analysis of approximately 540 of the donors excluded over 15 rarely observed V segments, including chromosome 9 orphons, because counts were too low. In this cohort, only TCR beta chains were sequenced, and detectable features were limited by the absence of alpha or paired-chain data. Across donors, most TCR sequences were observed very rarely, whereas some public TCRs were present in many individuals. The sequencing pipeline was judged likely to have produced a cluster of highly shared sequence variants as a technical artifact. When HLA alleles, especially DR and DQ, strongly co-occurred, attributing TCR associations to individual alleles was difficult. In an earlier analysis of some 640 of the donors, most TCR beta V segments were observed in productive rearrangements about 87% or about 30% of the time, broadly matching IMGT annotations.

The cohort comprised hundreds of healthy bone marrow donors. All cohort members were sampled while nominally healthy, although unrecorded immune exposures were likely present. The donor was CMV seropositive and was included in the group of 250 to 300 seropositive cohort members. A peripheral blood sample was provided by each donor, and peripheral blood mononuclear cells were used for TCR beta sequencing. The Qiagen DNeasy Blood Extraction Kit was used to extract genomic DNA from the blood cell samples. Libraries were made using the immunoSEQ multiplex PCR assay. A mixture of 60 forward primers for TCR Vbeta segments and 13 reverse primers for TCR Jbeta segments was used in the multiplex PCR. The CDR3 region of rearranged TCR beta genes was amplified from genomic DNA with a multiplex PCR assay. On the Illumina HiSeq System, the amplified TCR beta libraries were sequenced as 87-base-pair reads. Turning to the authors' computational methods: In a later analysis, tens of millions of unique TCR beta chains were counted across the approximately 640 repertoires, and some 10 million of these chains were shared by at least two donors. Raw reads were error-corrected and collapsed into unique sequences by a nearest-neighbor algorithm in which closely related sequences were merged to remove PCR and sequencing errors. CDR3 sequences were aligned to IMGT reference sequences to assign V, D and J gene segments. For a sequence to be retained, a match of at least six nucleotides to both a V gene segment and a J gene segment was required. A rearrangement counted as productive if the CDR3 had no stop codons and remained in frame with V and J, and every other rearrangement counted as non-productive. CDR3 was defined according to IMGT convention as the region running from the second conserved V-encoded cysteine to the conserved J-encoded phenylalanine. Sequences without an unambiguous match to a single V gene segment were excluded from the earlier analysis of 587 of the donors. In an earlier analysis of 500 to 750 of the donors, V segments were called functional above 56.7% productive rearrangements and were called segregating when the between-donor standard deviation exceeded 5%. To diagnose cytomegalovirus status from the catalog of TCR beta chain sequences, a statistical classification framework was built. A later analysis assigned V and J genes by comparing TCR nucleotide sequences with IMGT/GENE-DB human TR gene sequences. Using the TCRdist pipeline, a later analysis assigned CDR3 sequences along with most-parsimonious VDJ recombination scenarios. In a later analysis, each TCR beta chain was defined by its CDR3 amino acid sequence together with its V-gene family, and reads without a unique V-gene family were excluded. In a later analysis, some 600 highly shared, low-generation-probability nucleotide sequences were removed to address suspected cross-contamination and a sequencing artifact. For each public chain, a later analysis derived a clonal expansion index from normalized ranks of inferred template counts within each repertoire. Generation probabilities in a later analysis came from a VDJ recombination model fitted to out-of-frame rearrangements, and those results were checked against IGoR. A later analysis scored TCR-TCR, TCR-HLA and TCR-CMV co-occurrence with hypergeometric tests, applying a repertoire-size bias correction to TCR pairs. In a later analysis, false discovery rates were estimated by permuting HLA or CMV assignments 20 times. In a later analysis, co-occurring TCRs were grouped with DBSCAN, and TCRdist sequence similarity was added when clustering was performed within HLA-allele-positive subsets. For co-occurrence clustering, repertoires with fewer than 30,000 or more than 120,000 public chains were excluded, along with 5 or 6 repertoires with anomalous nucleotide sharing. TCRdb took this table from immuneACCESS and kept in-frame rearrangements with V and J called. Such tables lack part of the clones; where checked against another copy, unresolved V genes explain under half of the gap, and the rest is unexplained. V, J and clone size derive from that table, while D and trimming were established from the DNA sequence. Here the sample has around 210,000 clones; roughly 77% occur a single time. Nearly 0.4% of the sample is held by the ten biggest clonotypes.

Comment on this clone: Its antigen is not yet known. One base away there is no much larger clone; base qualities are not given.

Source material: PBMCs. This sequence originates from a male donor in good health and CMV-seropositive.

The nucleotides read TGTGCCAGCTCACCGAGGGTTTTAGAACCGAACACTGAAGCTTTCTTT. This translates into CASSPRVLEPNTEAFF. The sequence is built from TRBV18 and TRBJ1-1; the D gene identity is not certain. In the germline V gene, CDR1 corresponds to KGHSH and CDR2 to LQKENI. The CDR3 contains 16 residues, cysteine and phenylalanine counted. The entry retains the CDR3 DNA only, 48 bases that are in frame from base 1. V sheds 3 bases and J sheds 1 base, leaving 15 bases between their ends.